This TCR beta chain was retrieved from a study of control samples from healthy donors and cancer patients. The CDR3 has 17 residues. V gave up 3 bases and J gave up 0 bases, with 15 bases separating them. Germline CDR1 is LNHDA and CDR2 is SQIVND (reference sequence). The table came from immunoSEQ multiplex PCR; TCRdb's copy has only in-frame clones and leaves some out. The table lists some 150,000 clones, over 90% of them singletons. Source material: PBMCs. This chain connects TRBV19 to TRBJ1-5; D possibly corresponds to TRBD1 (6 bases). This sequence was found in a man in his 60s with colorectal cancer. The CDR3 DNA reads TGTGCCAGTAGTATCTGGAGGGGGGAATATAGCAATCAGCCCCAGCATTTT. Translated, it gives CASSIWRGEYSNQPQHF.